Each of the 12 T cell receptor beta chains below was sequenced from the same sample in a study of CD8 T cells in Susac syndrome. Random hexamers primed reverse transcription of roughly 0.5 to 1 ug RNA. From the immunoSEQ multiplex PCR reads, TCRdb called clonotypes with MiXCR, one entry per CDR3 protein. The sample consists of about 180,000 distinct CDR3 sequences, around 94% of them appearing once. Input material: CD4+ T cells from PBMCs. The source is a human donor with Susac syndrome.

The genes are TRBV20-1 and TRBJ2-7; D gene ambiguous. The germline V gene has CDR1 DFQATT and CDR2 SNEGSKA (reference sequence). Deletions cut 0 bases from V and 2 bases from J, with 8 bases between. This CDR3 spans 13 amino acids. In DNA form, the CDR3 reads TGCAGTGCTAGAGATTCGTTGGCCTACGAGCAGTACTTC. Translation gives CSARDSLAYEQYF.

The chain joins TRBV4-3 to TRBJ2-7, with unresolved D. Germline CDR1 LGHNA, CDR2 YSLEER. Trimming took off 5 bases at V and 3 bases at J, with 11 bases between the two ends. The CDR3 runs 13 residues. CDR3 residues: CASSNLPFYEQYF. The CDR3 DNA reads as TGCGCCAGCAGCAACTTACCTTTCTACGAGCAGTACTTC.

The V gene is TRBV7-2, the J gene TRBJ1-1, with TRBD1 identical over 9 bases. V shed 4 bases, J shed 4 bases, and the junction held 4 bases outside the gene matches. The CDR3 length is 14 residues. Germline CDR1 reads SGHTA; CDR2 reads FQGNSA. Written as DNA, the CDR3 is TGTGCCAGCAGCTCGACAGGGGGGGGCACTGAAGCTTTCTTT. It yields the protein CASSSTGGGTEAFF.

The V gene is TRBV9, the J gene TRBJ1-2, with 8 bases that match TRBD1. The trim removed 3 bases at V and 1 base at J, leaving 11 bases unmatched. CDR1 is SGDLS, CDR2 YYNGEE, per germline. This CDR3 spans 17 amino acids. The DNA of the CDR3 is TGTGCCAGCAGCGCGAGGACAGGGAGGGGGCTTAACTATGGCTACACCTTC. Its translation: CASSARTGRGLNYGYTF.

The chain carries TRBV29-1 and TRBJ1-2; 9 positions match TRBD1. V lost 1 base to trimming and J lost 7 bases; unmatched junction nucleotides: 4. The CDR3 is 13 residues long. Germline CDR1 reads SQVTM; CDR2 reads ANQGSEA. The CDR3 sequence is CSVEGQGVSGYTF. The CDR3 DNA sequence: TGCAGCGTTGAAGGACAGGGGGTCAGTGGCTACACCTTC.

V is TRBV6-5 and J is TRBJ1-5, with 7 bases identical to TRBD1. The CDR3 covers 14 residues. V shed 5 bases, J shed 6 bases, and the junction held 7 bases outside the gene matches. The germline CDR1 and CDR2 sequences are MNHEY and SVGAGI. The DNA for the CDR3 is TGTGCCAGCAGTACTTCCGACAGGGTTCAGCCCCAGCATTTT. Encoded protein: CASSTSDRVQPQHF.

The gene calls are TRBV7-9 and TRBJ2-5, with D hard to call. This CDR3 region has 16 residues. Germline V CDR1 and CDR2: SEHNR, FQNEAQ (reference sequence). V lost 1 base to trimming and J lost 3 bases, with 15 bases between them. CDR3 bases: TGTGCCAGCAGCTTAGTAGCAGGATGGGCCGAAGAGACCCAGTACTTC. As protein: CASSLVAGWAEETQYF.

J is TRBJ2-7 and V is TRBV20-1, with D possibly TRBD1 on 6 matching bases. The CDR3 has 13 amino acids. Germline lookup yields CDR1 DFQATT and CDR2 SNEGSKA (reference sequence). The V gene lost 1 base and the J gene lost 6 bases, with 13 bases spanning the gap. The CDR3 bases are TGCAGTGCTAGAGCCCCGACAGGCAGCGAGCAGTACTTC. Translation gives CSARAPTGSEQYF.

The rearrangement uses TRBV4-2 and TRBJ1-2; 7 bases match TRBD1. V gave up 4 bases and J gave up 1 base; unmatched junction bases: 9. There are 16 residues in the CDR3. In germline, CDR1 is LGHNA, CDR2 YNFKEQ. CDR3 nucleotide sequence: TGTGCCAGCAGCCCAGCGAGAGACAGGGATAACTATGGCTACACCTTC. This gives the protein CASSPARDRDNYGYTF.

The V call is TRBV5-4, the J call TRBJ2-1; TRBD1 matches 7 bases. Per the germline V gene, CDR1 is SGHNT and CDR2 is YYREEE (reference sequence). The ends lost 2 bases at V and 7 bases at J; junction bases unmatched: 12. There are 16 residues in the CDR3. DNA for the CDR3: TGTGCCAGCAGCTTCCGGCAGGGGGTTATGGGAAATGAGCAGTTCTTC. The encoded protein is CASSFRQGVMGNEQFF.

This sequence joins TRBV20-1 and TRBJ1-4; TRBD1 matches 7 bases. This CDR3 contains 12 residues. Germline V lookup: CDR1 DFQATT, CDR2 SNEGSKA (reference sequence). J was trimmed by 8 bases and V by 3 bases; bases with no gene match: 3. The CDR3 bases are TGCAGTGCTAGTCACAGGGGAGAAAAACTGTTTTTT. This encodes CSASHRGEKLFF.

V gene TRBV10-3 combines with J gene TRBJ2-5; D not resolved. V was pared by 6 bases and J by 5 bases, with 13 bases between. Germline values: CDR1 ENHRY, CDR2 SYGVKD. The CDR3 totals 13 residues. The CDR3, as DNA: TGTGCCATCAGGAGAGACCCGGAGGAGACCCAGTACTTC. It yields the protein CAIRRDPEETQYF.